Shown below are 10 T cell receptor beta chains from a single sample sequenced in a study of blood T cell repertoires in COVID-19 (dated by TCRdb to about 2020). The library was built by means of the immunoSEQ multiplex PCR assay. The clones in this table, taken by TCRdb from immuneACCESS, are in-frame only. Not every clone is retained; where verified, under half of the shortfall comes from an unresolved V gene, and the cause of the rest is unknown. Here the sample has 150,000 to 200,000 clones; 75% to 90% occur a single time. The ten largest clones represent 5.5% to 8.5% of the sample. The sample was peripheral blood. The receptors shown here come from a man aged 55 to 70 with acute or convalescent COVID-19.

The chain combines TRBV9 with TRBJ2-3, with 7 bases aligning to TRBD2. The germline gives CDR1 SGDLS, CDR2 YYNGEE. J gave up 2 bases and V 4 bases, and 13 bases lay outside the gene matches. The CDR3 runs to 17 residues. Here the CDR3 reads CASSSSPGRLYTDTQYF. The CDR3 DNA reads TGTGCCAGCAGCTCCTCCCCCGGGAGGCTCTACACAGATACGCAGTATTTT.

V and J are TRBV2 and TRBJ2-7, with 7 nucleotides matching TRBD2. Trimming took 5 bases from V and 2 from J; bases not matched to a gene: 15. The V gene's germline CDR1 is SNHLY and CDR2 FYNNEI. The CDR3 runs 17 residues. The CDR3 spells CASSTSPGTTLTYEQYF. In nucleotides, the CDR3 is TGTGCCAGCAGTACTTCACCAGGGACTACACTGACCTACGAGCAGTACTTC. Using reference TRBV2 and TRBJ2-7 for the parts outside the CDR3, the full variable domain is EPEVTQTPSHQVTQMGQEVILRCVPISNHLYFYWYRQILGQKVEFLVSFYNNEISEKSEIFDDQFSVERPDGSNFTLKIRSTKLEDSAMYFCASSTSPGTTLTYEQYFGPGTRLTVT.

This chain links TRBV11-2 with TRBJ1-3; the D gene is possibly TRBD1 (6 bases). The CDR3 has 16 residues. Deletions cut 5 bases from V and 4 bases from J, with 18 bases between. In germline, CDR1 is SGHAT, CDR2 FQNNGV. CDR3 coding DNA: TGTGCCAGCAGCCTTCAGGGGTCGGGTAGCGGAAACACCATATATTTT. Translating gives CASSLQGSGSGNTIYF.

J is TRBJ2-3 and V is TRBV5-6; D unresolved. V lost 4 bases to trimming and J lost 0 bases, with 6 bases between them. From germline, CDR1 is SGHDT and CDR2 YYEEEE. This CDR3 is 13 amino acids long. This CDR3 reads CASSARSTDTQYF. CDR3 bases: TGTGCCAGCAGCGCTCGGAGCACAGATACGCAGTATTTT.

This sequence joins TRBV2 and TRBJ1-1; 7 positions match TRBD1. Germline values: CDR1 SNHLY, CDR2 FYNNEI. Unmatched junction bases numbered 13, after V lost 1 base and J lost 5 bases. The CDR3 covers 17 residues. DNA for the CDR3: TGTGCCAGCAGTGAAGAACGCAGGGGGTGGGTAATTACTGAAGCTTTCTTT. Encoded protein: CASSEERRGWVITEAFF. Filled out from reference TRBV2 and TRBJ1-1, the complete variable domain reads EPEVTQTPSHQVTQMGQEVILRCVPISNHLYFYWYRQILGQKVEFLVSFYNNEISEKSEIFDDQFSVERPDGSNFTLKIRSTKLEDSAMYFCASSEERRGWVITEAFFGQGTRLTVV.

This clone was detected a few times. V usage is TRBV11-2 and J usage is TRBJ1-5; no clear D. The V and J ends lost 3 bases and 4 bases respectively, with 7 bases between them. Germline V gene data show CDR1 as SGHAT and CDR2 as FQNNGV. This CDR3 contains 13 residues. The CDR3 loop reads CASSLYENQPQHF. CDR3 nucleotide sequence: TGTGCCAGCAGCTTGTATGAGAATCAGCCCCAGCATTTT.

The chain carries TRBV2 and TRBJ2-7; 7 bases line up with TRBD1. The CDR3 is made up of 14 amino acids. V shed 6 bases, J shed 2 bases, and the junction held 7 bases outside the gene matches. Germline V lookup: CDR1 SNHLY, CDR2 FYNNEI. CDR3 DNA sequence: TGTGCCAGCAGGCGACAGGGTGATGCCTACGAGCAGTACTTC. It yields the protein CASRRQGDAYEQYF. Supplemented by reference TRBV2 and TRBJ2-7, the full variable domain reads EPEVTQTPSHQVTQMGQEVILRCVPISNHLYFYWYRQILGQKVEFLVSFYNNEISEKSEIFDDQFSVERPDGSNFTLKIRSTKLEDSAMYFCASRRQGDAYEQYFGPGTRLTVT.

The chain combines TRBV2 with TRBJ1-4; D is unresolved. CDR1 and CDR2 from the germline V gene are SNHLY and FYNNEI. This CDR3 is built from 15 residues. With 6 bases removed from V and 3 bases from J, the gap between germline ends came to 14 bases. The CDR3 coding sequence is TGTGCCAGCAGCTCACGCCTCGGTTCTAATGAAAAACTGTTTTTT. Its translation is CASSSRLGSNEKLFF.

The CDR3 region has the DNA TGTGCCAGCCTTAGCGGGAGGTCCACAGATACGCAGTATTTT. Translated, it gives CASLSGRSTDTQYF. This chain connects TRBV7-9 to TRBJ2-3; 10 positions agree with TRBD2. The germline V gene encodes CDR1 SEHNR and CDR2 FQNEAQ (reference sequence). Losses at the gene ends were 8 bases for V and 2 bases for J; bases not matched to a gene: 4. This CDR3 has 14 residues. The entire variable domain, with the rest obtained from reference TRBV7-9 and TRBJ2-3, is as follows: DTGVSQNPRHKITKRGQNVTFRCDPISEHNRLYWYRQTLGQGPEFLTYFQNEAQLEKSRLLSDRFSAERPKGSFSTLEIQRTEQGDSAMYLCASLSGRSTDTQYFGPGTRLTVL.

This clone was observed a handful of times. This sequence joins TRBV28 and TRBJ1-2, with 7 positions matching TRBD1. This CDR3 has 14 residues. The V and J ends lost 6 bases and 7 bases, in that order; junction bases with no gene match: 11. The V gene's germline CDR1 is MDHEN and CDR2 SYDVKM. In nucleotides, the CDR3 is TGTGCCAGCAGGGCGACAGGGAATTTCGCTGGCTACACCTTC. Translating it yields CASRATGNFAGYTF.